This T cell receptor (beta chain) was observed in a study of T cell responses to AZD1222 COVID-19 vaccine. Sequenced by immunoSEQ multiplex PCR; TCRdb stores in-frame clones only, minus some. The sample has about 140,000 clones, around nine tenths seen once. Germline V gives CDR1 MDHEN, CDR2 SYDVKM. V was trimmed by 6 bases and J by 4 bases, leaving 7 bases between them. The CDR3 contains 13 residues. General study results and limits: Clonal diversity may have been underestimated, and the donors were mostly white British, with more females than males. Spike-specific TCR breadth and depth went up after people got two AZD1222 doses.

A remark on this clone: The antigen remains undetermined.

This specimen consisted of peripheral blood, obtained 28 days after the second AZD1222 dose. This sequence was found in an adult who received the AZD1222 COVID-19 vaccine. The V call is TRBV28, the J call TRBJ2-6; D gene unclear. The CDR3 loop reads CASRPPGANVLTF. Written as DNA, the CDR3 is TGTGCCAGCAGACCCCCAGGGGCCAACGTCCTGACTTTC.